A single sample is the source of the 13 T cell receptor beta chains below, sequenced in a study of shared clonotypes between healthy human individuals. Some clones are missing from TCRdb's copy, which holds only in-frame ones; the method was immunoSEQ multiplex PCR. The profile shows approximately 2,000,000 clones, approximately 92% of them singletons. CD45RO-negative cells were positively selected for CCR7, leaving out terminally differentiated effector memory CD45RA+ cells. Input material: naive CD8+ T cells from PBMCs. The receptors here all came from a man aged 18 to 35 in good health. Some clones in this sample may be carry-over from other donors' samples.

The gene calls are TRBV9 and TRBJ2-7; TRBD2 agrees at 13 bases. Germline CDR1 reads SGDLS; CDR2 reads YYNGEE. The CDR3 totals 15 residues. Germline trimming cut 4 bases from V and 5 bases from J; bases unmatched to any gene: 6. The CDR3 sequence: CASSFDGLAGDEQYF. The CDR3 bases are TGTGCCAGCAGCTTCGACGGACTAGCGGGAGACGAGCAGTACTTC.

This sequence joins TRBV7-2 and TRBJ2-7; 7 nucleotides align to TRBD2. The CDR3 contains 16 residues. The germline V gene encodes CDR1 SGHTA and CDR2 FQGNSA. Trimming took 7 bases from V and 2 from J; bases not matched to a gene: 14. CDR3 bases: TGTGCCAGCAAAGGACGGGACGGACTAGAGGCCTACGAGCAGTACTTC. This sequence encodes CASKGRDGLEAYEQYF. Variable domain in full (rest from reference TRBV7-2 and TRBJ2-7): GAGVSQSPSNKVTEKGKDVELRCDPISGHTALYWYRQSLGQGLEFLIYFQGNSAPDKSGLPSDRFSAERTGGSVSTLTIQRTQQEDSAVYLCASKGRDGLEAYEQYFGPGTRLTVT.

CDR3: CASRLAGASVTDTQYF. DNA for the CDR3: TGTGCCAGCCGACTAGCGGGAGCGTCGGTCACAGATACGCAGTATTTT. The chain has TRBV4-2 and TRBJ2-3; the match to TRBD2 covers 12 bases. The V gene end was trimmed by 8 bases and the J gene end by 2 bases; junction bases not matched to a gene: 8. The CDR3 spans 16 residues. The germline V gene has CDR1 LGHNA and CDR2 YNFKEQ.

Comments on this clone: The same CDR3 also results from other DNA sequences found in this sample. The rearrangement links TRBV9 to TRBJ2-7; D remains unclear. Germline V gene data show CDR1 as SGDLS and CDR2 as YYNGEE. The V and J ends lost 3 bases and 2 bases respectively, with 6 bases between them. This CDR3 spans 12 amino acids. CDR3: CASSANPYEQYF. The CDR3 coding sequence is TGTGCCAGCAGCGCTAACCCCTACGAGCAGTACTTC.

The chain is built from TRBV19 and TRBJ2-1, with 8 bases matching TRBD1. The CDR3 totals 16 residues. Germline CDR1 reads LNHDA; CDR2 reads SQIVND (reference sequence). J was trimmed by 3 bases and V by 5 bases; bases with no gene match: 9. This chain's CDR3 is CASSSRTGHVYNEQFF. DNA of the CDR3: TGTGCCAGTAGTTCAAGGACAGGGCACGTCTACAATGAGCAGTTCTTC.

CDR3 nucleotide sequence: TGCGCCAGCAGCCAAATAAGGGGAGACTCCTACGAGCAGTACTTC. Amino acids: CASSQIRGDSYEQYF. This chain joins TRBV4-3 and TRBJ2-7, with D perhaps matching TRBD1 or TRBD2 (5 bases each). The CDR3 is 15 amino acids. Germline CDR1 and CDR2: LGHNA and YSLEER. Trimming left V 2 bases short and J 0 bases short, with 11 bases between.

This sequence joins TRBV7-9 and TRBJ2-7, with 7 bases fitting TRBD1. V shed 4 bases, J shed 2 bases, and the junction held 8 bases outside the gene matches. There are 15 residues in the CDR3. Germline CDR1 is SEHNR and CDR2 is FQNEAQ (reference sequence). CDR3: CASSSSGQLTYEQYF. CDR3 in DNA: TGTGCCAGCAGCTCTTCGGGACAGCTGACCTACGAGCAGTACTTC.

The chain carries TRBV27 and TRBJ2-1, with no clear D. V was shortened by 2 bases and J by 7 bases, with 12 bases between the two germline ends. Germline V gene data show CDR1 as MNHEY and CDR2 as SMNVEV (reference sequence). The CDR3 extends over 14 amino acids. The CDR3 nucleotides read TGTGCCAGCAGTTTAAGGCAGGAGTGGAATGAGCAGTTCTTC. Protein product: CASSLRQEWNEQFF.

The CDR3 is CASSLTGPRSYEQYF. The DNA for the CDR3 is TGTGCCAGCAGCTTGACAGGTCCCAGGTCCTACGAGCAGTACTTC. V usage is TRBV11-2 and J usage is TRBJ2-7; perhaps TRBD1 as D (6 bases). The CDR3 runs to 15 residues. V was pared by 3 bases and J by 1 base, with 13 bases between. Germline V gene lookup returns CDR1 SGHAT and CDR2 FQNNGV.

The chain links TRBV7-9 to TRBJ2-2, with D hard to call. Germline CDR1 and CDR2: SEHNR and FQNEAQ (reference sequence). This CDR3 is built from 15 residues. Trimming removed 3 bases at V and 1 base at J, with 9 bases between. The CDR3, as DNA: TGTGCCAGCAGCTTGCGGCTGGGGAACACCGGGGAGCTGTTTTTT. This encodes CASSLRLGNTGELFF.

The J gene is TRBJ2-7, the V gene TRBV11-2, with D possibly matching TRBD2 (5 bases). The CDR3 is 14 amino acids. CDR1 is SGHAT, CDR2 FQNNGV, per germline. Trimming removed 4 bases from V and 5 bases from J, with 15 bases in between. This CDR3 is CASSSWARGNEQYF. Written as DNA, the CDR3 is TGTGCCAGCAGCTCATGGGCCCGAGGGAACGAGCAGTACTTC.

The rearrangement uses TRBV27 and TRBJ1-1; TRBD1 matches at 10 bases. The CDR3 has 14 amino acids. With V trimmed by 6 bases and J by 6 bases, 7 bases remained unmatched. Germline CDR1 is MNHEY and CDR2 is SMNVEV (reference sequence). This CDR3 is CASSVRDRGSEAFF. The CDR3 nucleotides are TGTGCCAGCAGCGTCCGGGACAGGGGCTCTGAAGCTTTCTTT.

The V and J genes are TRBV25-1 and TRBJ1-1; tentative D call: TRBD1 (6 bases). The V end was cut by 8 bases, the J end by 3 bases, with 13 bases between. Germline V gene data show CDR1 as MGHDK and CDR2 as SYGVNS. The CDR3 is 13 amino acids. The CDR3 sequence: CASGGRGDTEAFF. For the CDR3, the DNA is TGTGCCAGCGGGGGGCGCGGGGACACTGAAGCTTTCTTT. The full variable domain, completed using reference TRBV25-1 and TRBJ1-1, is EADIYQTPRYLVIGTGKKITLECSQTMGHDKMYWYQQDPGMELHLIHYSYGVNSTEKGDLSSESTVSRIRTEHFPLTLESARPSHTSQYLCASGGRGDTEAFFGQGTRLTVV.